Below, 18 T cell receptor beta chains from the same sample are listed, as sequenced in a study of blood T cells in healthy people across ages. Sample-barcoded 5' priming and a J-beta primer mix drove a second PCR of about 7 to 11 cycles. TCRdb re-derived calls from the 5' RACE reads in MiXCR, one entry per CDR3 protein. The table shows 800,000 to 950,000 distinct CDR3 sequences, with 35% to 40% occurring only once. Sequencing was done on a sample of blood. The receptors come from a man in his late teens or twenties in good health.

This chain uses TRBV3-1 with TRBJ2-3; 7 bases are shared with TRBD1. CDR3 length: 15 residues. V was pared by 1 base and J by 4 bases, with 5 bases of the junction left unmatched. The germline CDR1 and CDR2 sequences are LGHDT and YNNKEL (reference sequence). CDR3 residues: CASSQAPQGADTQYF. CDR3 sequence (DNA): TGTGCCAGCAGCCAAGCCCCGCAGGGGGCAGATACGCAGTATTTT.

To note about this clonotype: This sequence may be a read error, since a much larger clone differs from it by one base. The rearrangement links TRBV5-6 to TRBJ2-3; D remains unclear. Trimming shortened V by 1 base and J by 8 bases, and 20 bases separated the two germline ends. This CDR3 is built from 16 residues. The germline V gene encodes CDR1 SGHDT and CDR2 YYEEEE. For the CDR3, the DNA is TGTGCCAGCAGCTTGAGTCTAGTGGGGATCCCAGGTACGCAGTATTTT. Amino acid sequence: CASSLSLVGIPGTQYF.

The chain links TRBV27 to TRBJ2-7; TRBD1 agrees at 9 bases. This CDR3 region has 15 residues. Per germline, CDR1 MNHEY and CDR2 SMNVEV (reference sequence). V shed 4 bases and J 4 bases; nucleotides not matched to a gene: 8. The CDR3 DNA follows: TGTGCCAGCAGTTCCGGGACAGGGCATTGGTACGAGCAGTACTTC. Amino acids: CASSSGTGHWYEQYF.

The CDR3 is CSARDMGLGYGYTF. The CDR3 DNA is TGCAGTGCTAGAGATATGGGGCTCGGCTATGGCTACACCTTC. The chain has TRBV20-1 and TRBJ1-2; tentative D call: TRBD1 (5 bases). Germline V lookup: CDR1 DFQATT, CDR2 SNEGSKA (reference sequence). Trimming took off 0 bases at V and 4 bases at J, with 12 bases between the two ends. The CDR3 is 14 amino acids.

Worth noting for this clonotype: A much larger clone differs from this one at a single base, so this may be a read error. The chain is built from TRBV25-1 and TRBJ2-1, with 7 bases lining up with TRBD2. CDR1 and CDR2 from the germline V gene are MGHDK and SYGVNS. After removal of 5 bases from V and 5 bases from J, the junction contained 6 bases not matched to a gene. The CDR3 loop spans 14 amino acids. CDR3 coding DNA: TGTGCCAGCAGTACGGGGGGAATCCACAATGAGCAGTTCTTC. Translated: CASSTGGIHNEQFF.

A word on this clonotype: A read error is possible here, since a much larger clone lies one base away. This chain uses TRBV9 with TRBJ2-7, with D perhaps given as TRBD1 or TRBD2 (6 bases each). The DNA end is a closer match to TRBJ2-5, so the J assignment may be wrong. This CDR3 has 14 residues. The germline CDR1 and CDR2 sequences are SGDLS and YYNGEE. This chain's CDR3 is CTSSARTGRQTQYF. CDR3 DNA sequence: TGTACCAGCAGCGCAAGAACAGGGAGGCAGACCCAGTACTTC.

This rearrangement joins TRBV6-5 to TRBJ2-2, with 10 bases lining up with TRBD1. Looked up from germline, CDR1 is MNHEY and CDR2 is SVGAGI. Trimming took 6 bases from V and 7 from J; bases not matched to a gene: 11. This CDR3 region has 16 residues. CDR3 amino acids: CASRRTGTGEIGELFF. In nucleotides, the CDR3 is TGTGCCAGCAGACGGACCGGGACAGGGGAAATCGGGGAGCTGTTTTTT.

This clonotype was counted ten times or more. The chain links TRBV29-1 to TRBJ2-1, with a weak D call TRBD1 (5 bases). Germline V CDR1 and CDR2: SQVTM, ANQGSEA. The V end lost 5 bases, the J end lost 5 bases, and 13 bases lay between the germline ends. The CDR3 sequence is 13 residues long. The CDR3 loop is CSVSPSRDNEQFF. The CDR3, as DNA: TGCAGCGTTTCCCCATCCAGGGACAATGAGCAGTTCTTC.

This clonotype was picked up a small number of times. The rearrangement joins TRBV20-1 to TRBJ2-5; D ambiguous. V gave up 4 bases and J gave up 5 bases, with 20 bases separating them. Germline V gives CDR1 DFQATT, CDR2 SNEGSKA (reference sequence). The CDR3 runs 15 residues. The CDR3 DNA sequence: TGCAGTGCTAAAGCGTCCGGTTTTAACGCGGAGACCCAGTACTTC. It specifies CSAKASGFNAETQYF.

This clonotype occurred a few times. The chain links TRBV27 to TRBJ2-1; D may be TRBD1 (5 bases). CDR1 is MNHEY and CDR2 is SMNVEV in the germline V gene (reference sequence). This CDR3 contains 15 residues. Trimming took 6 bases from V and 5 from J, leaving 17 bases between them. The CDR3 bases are TGTGCCAGCAGCCACGAGACGACAGCTAACAATGAGCAGTTCTTC. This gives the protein CASSHETTANNEQFF.

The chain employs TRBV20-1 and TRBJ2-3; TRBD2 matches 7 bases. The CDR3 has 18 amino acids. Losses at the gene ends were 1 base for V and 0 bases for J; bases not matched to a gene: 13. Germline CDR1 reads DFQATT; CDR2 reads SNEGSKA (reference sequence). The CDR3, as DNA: TGCAGTGCTAGAGGGGAGGGAGTGGATAGGTCTAGCACAGATACGCAGTATTTT. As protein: CSARGEGVDRSSTDTQYF.

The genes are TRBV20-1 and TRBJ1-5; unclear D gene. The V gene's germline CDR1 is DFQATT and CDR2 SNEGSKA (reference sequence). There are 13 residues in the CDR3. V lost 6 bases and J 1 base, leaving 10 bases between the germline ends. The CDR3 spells CSASGESNQPQHF. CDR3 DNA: TGCAGTGCGAGCGGGGAAAGCAATCAGCCCCAGCATTTT.

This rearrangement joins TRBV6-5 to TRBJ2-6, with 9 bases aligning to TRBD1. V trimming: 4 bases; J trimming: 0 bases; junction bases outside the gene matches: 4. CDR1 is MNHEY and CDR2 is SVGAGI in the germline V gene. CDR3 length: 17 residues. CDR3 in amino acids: CASSWGTGLSGANVLTF. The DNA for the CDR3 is TGTGCCAGCAGTTGGGGGACAGGGCTCTCTGGGGCCAACGTCCTGACTTTC.

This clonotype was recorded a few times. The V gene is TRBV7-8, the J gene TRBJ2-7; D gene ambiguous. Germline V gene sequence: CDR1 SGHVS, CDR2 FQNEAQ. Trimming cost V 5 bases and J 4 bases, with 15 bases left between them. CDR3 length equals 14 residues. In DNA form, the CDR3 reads TGTGCCAGCAGCCCCCCAGGCAGATATTACGAGCAGTACTTC. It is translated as CASSPPGRYYEQYF. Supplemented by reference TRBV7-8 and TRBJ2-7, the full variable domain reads GAGVSQSPRYKVAKRGQDVALRCDPISGHVSLFWYQQALGQGPEFLTYFQNEAQLDKSGLPSDRFFAERPEGSVSTLKIQRTQQEDSAVYLCASSPPGRYYEQYFGPGTRLTVT.

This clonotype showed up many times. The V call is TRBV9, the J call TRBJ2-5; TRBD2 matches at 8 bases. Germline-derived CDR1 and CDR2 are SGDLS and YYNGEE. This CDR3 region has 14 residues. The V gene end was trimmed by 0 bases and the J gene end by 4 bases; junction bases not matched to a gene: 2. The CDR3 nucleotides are TGTGCCAGCAGCGTAGGAAGCGGGGGAGAGACCCAGTACTTC. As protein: CASSVGSGGETQYF.

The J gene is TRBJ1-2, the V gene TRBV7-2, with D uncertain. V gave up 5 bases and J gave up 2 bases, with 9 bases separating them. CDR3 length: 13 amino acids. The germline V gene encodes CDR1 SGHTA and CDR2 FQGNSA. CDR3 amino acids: CASSHGDNYGYTF. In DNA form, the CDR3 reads TGTGCCAGCAGCCACGGAGACAACTATGGCTACACCTTC. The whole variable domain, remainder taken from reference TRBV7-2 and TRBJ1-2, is GAGVSQSPSNKVTEKGKDVELRCDPISGHTALYWYRQSLGQGLEFLIYFQGNSAPDKSGLPSDRFSAERTGGSVSTLTIQRTQQEDSAVYLCASSHGDNYGYTFGSGTRLTVV.

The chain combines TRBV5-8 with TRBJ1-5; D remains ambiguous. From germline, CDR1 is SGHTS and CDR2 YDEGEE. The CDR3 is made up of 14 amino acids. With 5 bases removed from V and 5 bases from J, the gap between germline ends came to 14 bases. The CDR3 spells CASSRQWGDQPQHF. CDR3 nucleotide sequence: TGTGCCAGCAGTCGTCAGTGGGGAGATCAGCCCCAGCATTTT.

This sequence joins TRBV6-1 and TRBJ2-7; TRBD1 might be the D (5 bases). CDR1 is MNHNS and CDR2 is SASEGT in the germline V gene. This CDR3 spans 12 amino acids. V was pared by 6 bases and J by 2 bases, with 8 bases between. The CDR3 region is CASRDTTYEQYF. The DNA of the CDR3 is TGTGCCAGCAGGGACACAACCTACGAGCAGTACTTC.